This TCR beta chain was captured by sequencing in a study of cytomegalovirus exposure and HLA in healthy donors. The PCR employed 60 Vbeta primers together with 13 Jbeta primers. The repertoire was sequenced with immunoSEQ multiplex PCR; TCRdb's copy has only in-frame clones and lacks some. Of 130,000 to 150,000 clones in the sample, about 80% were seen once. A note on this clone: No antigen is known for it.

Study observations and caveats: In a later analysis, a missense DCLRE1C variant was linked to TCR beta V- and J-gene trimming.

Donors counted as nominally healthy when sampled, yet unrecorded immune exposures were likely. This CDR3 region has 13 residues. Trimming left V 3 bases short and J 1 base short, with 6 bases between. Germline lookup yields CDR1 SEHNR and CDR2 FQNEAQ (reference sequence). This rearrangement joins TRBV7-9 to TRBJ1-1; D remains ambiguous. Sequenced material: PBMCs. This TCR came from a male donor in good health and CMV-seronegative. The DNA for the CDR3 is TGTGCCAGCAGCTTTCCCGGGAACACTGAAGCTTTCTTT. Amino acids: CASSFPGNTEAFF. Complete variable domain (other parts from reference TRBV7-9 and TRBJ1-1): DTGVSQNPRHKITKRGQNVTFRCDPISEHNRLYWYRQTLGQGPEFLTYFQNEAQLEKSRLLSDRFSAERPKGSFSTLEIQRTEQGDSAMYLCASSFPGNTEAFFGQGTRLTVV.